The 12 T cell receptor beta chains reported below all come from one sample, sequenced in a study of T cell clonality in common variable immunodeficiency. Profiling relied on immunoSEQ multiplex PCR, and the TCRdb table lists in-frame clones only, not all of them. The sample yields 30,000 to 40,000 clones, without any singletons. Sequences were obtained from peripheral blood mononuclear cells. These receptors were obtained from a person aged 18-70 years in good health.

Judged by abundance, this clone is medium-sized (0.01 to 0.1%). The read stops 3 residues short of the end of the CDR3; the missing end is completed from the germline J gene. The chain has TRBV7-3 and TRBJ2-2; TRBD2 might be the D (6 bases). The CDR3 sequence is 14 residues long. Germline V gene data show CDR1 as SGHTA and CDR2 as FQGTGA. V lost 5 bases, J lost 1 base, and 8 bases lay in between. CDR3 sequence reads: CASSPGVNTGELFF. The CDR3 DNA, read in part, is TGTGCCAGCAGCCCGGGGGTGAACACCGGGGAG.

This clone was recorded many times. The DNA ends 3 residues before the CDR3 does, and the rest of the CDR3 is filled in from the germline J gene. J is TRBJ2-1 and V is TRBV19; 8 positions match TRBD1. The junction had 5 bases not matched to a gene; V was cut back by 3 bases and J by 7 bases. The CDR3 length is 14 residues. CDR1 is LNHDA and CDR2 is SQIVND in the germline V gene (reference sequence). CDR3 DNA, as far as it was read: TGTGCCAGTAGTATCGGACAGGGCGTAAATGAG. The encoded protein is CASSIGQGVNE. The full CDR3 sequence reads CASSIGQGVNEQFF.

This clone showed up many times. Read sequence stops 3 residues before the CDR3 end, and the germline J gene provides the missing end. V is TRBV18 and J is TRBJ1-2, with 10 bases lining up with TRBD1. This CDR3 comprises 18 residues. V gave up 0 bases and J gave up 4 bases; unmatched junction bases: 11. In germline, CDR1 is KGHSH, CDR2 LQKENI. The CDR3 region is CASSPPKDRGSNLYGYTF. Partial CDR3 DNA: TGTGCCAGCTCACCACCGAAGGACAGGGGGTCGAACCTCTATGGC.

At least ten counts were recorded for this clone. The read comes to an end 3 residues before the CDR3 does, leaving the germline J gene to fill in the end. The rearrangement joins TRBV7-2 to TRBJ2-7, with D possibly TRBD2 on 7 matching bases. Per germline, CDR1 SGHTA and CDR2 FQGNSA. The CDR3 runs 15 residues. With 5 bases removed from V and 0 bases from J, the gap between germline ends came to 14 bases. The sequenced CDR3 bases are TGTGCCAGCAGCGGAGGGGGAGGGCGCTCCTACGAG. Translated, it gives CASSGGGGRSYE. The complete CDR3 protein is CASSGGGGRSYEQYF.

This clone was found many times. The read halts 3 residues ahead of the CDR3 end, with the missing end drawn from the germline J gene. The chain joins TRBV5-5 to TRBJ2-5; D call uncertain. With 0 bases removed from V and 2 bases from J, the gap between germline ends came to 5 bases. This CDR3 has 13 amino acids. The germline V gene has CDR1 SGHKS and CDR2 YYEKEE (reference sequence). CDR3 sequence: CASSLGRQETQYF. The part of the CDR3 DNA that was read is TGTGCCAGCAGCTTGGGTCGTCAAGAGACC.

In this sample, this clone turned up many times. The read ends 3 residues early relative to the CDR3; the germline J gene fills the gap. The V and J genes are TRBV9 and TRBJ2-2; D is ambiguous. V was trimmed by 4 bases and J by 5 bases, leaving 15 bases between them. The CDR3 loop spans 15 amino acids. Germline assignment: CDR1 SGDLS and CDR2 YYNGEE. Incomplete CDR3 DNA: TGTGCCAGCAGCTCCCTTCAGACTGATACCGGGGAG. Translation: CASSSLQTDTGE. Given in full, the CDR3 is CASSSLQTDTGELFF.

This clone has a count of ten or more. The CDR3 goes on 3 residues after the read ends, and that part is filled in from the germline J gene. The chain combines TRBV6-1 with TRBJ2-3; TRBD2 matches 14 bases. The trim removed 4 bases at V and 4 bases at J, leaving 1 base unmatched. Germline V gives CDR1 MNHNS, CDR2 SASEGT. This CDR3 comprises 15 residues. The CDR3 sequence: CASSGLAGGPDTQYF. CDR3 DNA, as far as it was read: TGTGCCAGCAGTGGACTAGCGGGGGGGCCAGATACG.

The table lists this clone with many counts. The CDR3 is cut off 3 residues early in the read; its end comes from the germline J gene. The gene calls are TRBV11-3 and TRBJ2-3, with TRBD1 as a possible D gene (5 bases). Per germline, CDR1 SGHNT and CDR2 YENEEA. The CDR3 consists of 15 residues. Trimming took 4 bases from V and 0 from J, leaving 11 bases between them. The covered CDR3 bases are TGTGCCAGCAGCTCCTCAGGGTTTAGCACAGATACG. As protein: CASSSSGFSTDT. The CDR3 in full is CASSSSGFSTDTQYF.

The table lists this clone with many counts. The read falls 3 residues short of the CDR3 end, and the missing part is taken from the germline J gene. The V and J genes are TRBV5-1 and TRBJ2-7; 14 nucleotides line up with TRBD2. In germline, CDR1 is SGHRS, CDR2 YFSETQ. The CDR3 spans 17 residues. The V segment lost 4 bases and the J segment 3 bases; nucleotides outside the gene matches: 9. Here the CDR3 reads CASSEPGLAGDNYEQYF. The CDR3 DNA, read in part, is TGCGCCAGCAGCGAACCGGGACTAGCGGGGGATAACTACGAG.

This clone was seen repeatedly, ten times or more. Read coverage stops 3 residues before the CDR3 terminus; the germline J gene supplies the remainder. The genes are TRBV2 and TRBJ1-6; D is undetermined. V lost 9 bases to trimming and J lost 7 bases, with 13 bases between them. CDR1 and CDR2 (germline): SNHLY, FYNNEI. The CDR3 spans 13 residues. The CDR3 bases that were read are TGTGCCAGACAGAGACGCGAGAATTCACCC. Translating it yields CARQRRENSP. The entire CDR3 reads CARQRRENSPLHF. The full variable domain, in which reference TRBV2 and TRBJ1-6 provide the parts outside the CDR3, is EPEVTQTPSHQVTQMGQEVILRCVPISNHLYFYWYRQILGQKVEFLVSFYNNEISEKSEIFDDQFSVERPDGSNFTLKIRSTKLEDSAMYFCARQRRENSPLHFGNGTRLTVT.

The table lists this clone with many counts. From the germline J gene comes the end of the CDR3, since the read stops 3 residues before it. V usage is TRBV6-1 and J usage is TRBJ1-6; 7 bases match TRBD1. The CDR3 extends over 15 amino acids. The germline gives CDR1 MNHNS, CDR2 SASEGT. Trimming took 1 base from V and 7 from J; bases not matched to a gene: 4. The CDR3 region is CASSEDRDSNSPLHF. The sequenced part of the CDR3 DNA is TGTGCCAGCAGTGAAGACAGGGACAGCAATTCACCC.

In its sample, this clone was seen a few times. The CDR3 bases that were read are TGTGCCAGCAGTGAAGCGCGGAGGTATAGCGGGGGGGCTTTAGAGACT. Protein: CASSEARRYSGGALET. The entire CDR3 sequence reads CASSEARRYSGGALETQYF. This chain connects TRBV2 to TRBJ2-4; 11 nucleotides match TRBD2. The read is 3 residues too short to cover the CDR3 end, so that end is filled in from the germline J gene. Germline CDR1 reads SNHLY; CDR2 reads FYNNEI. The CDR3 is made up of 19 amino acids.